What follows are 30 T cell receptor beta chains derived from one specimen sequenced in a study of shared clonotypes between healthy human individuals. The protocol was immunoSEQ multiplex PCR, while the TCRdb copy is restricted to in-frame clones and leaves out a portion. Of over 2 million clones listed, roughly 96% are singletons. Sequencing used naive CD4+ T cells sorted from blood. The subset was: CD45RA+ positively selected. The receptors were gathered from a man between 18 and 35 years old in good health.

This clone has just one count. CDR3 DNA: TGCGCCAGCAGCTTGGTACGCGGACAGGGTCGCGAAAAACTGTTTTTT. It is translated as CASSLVRGQGREKLFF. This chain links TRBV5-1 with TRBJ1-4, with 8 bases fitting TRBD1. V shed 0 bases, J shed 8 bases, and the junction held 9 bases outside the gene matches. In germline, CDR1 is SGHRS, CDR2 YFSETQ. This CDR3 is built from 16 residues.

This chain connects TRBV5-4 to TRBJ2-7; D is perhaps TRBD2 (6 bases). Germline-derived CDR1 and CDR2 are SGHNT and YYREEE (reference sequence). The V end lost 4 bases, the J end lost 3 bases, and 14 bases lay between the germline ends. This CDR3 comprises 14 residues. CDR3 amino acids: CASSPGGPSYEQYF. CDR3 in DNA: TGTGCCAGCAGCCCAGGAGGGCCCAGCTACGAGCAGTACTTC. Drawing the rest from reference TRBV5-4 and TRBJ2-7, the complete variable domain is ETGVTQSPTHLIKTRGQQVTLRCSSQSGHNTVSWYQQALGQGPQFIFQYYREEENGRGNFPPRFSGLQFPNYSSELNVNALELDDSALYLCASSPGGPSYEQYFGPGTRLTVT.

The chain couples TRBV7-2 to TRBJ2-1; 9 bases map to TRBD2. The CDR3 has 17 amino acids. V shed 5 bases and J 3 bases; nucleotides not matched to a gene: 11. Germline assignment: CDR1 SGHTA and CDR2 FQGNSA. DNA for the CDR3: TGTGCCAGCAGCCCTCTTATAGCGGGAGCGAGCTACAATGAGCAGTTCTTC. Its translation: CASSPLIAGASYNEQFF.

The gene calls are TRBV28 and TRBJ1-3, with 7 bases fitting TRBD1. The germline V gene has CDR1 MDHEN and CDR2 SYDVKM. With 10 bases clipped from V and 4 bases from J, the junction kept 7 bases outside the gene matches. The CDR3 has 13 amino acids. CDR3 bases: TGTGCCACCGAGGGACAGCTCGGAAACACCATATATTTT. Protein: CATEGQLGNTIYF.

The rearrangement links TRBV29-1 to TRBJ1-2; D is unclear. The V and J ends lost 4 bases and 2 bases respectively, with 11 bases between them. Per germline, CDR1 SQVTM and CDR2 ANQGSEA. CDR3 length: 13 residues. The DNA of the CDR3 is TGCAGCGTTGGTCCCAGGAGGAACTATGGCTACACCTTC. This encodes CSVGPRRNYGYTF.

The rearrangement uses TRBV5-1 and TRBJ2-1, with D possibly TRBD2 on 6 matching bases. The CDR3 is made up of 12 amino acids. Per the germline V gene, CDR1 is SGHRS and CDR2 is YFSETQ. V was cut by 4 bases and J by 4 bases, with 6 bases left in between. CDR3 in DNA: TGCGCCAGCAGCGGGACTTACAATGAGCAGTTCTTC. Its protein product is CASSGTYNEQFF.

In DNA form, the CDR3 reads TGCGCCAGCAGTGAGGGGGCGATGGGGCCCTACGAGCAGTACTTC. It codes for CASSEGAMGPYEQYF. The chain couples TRBV10-1 to TRBJ2-7; a possible D gene is TRBD1 (5 bases). The ends were cut back, 2 bases at V and 2 bases at J, with 13 bases in the middle. The V gene's germline CDR1 is WNHNN and CDR2 SYGVQD (reference sequence). This CDR3 spans 15 amino acids.

This chain uses TRBV5-8 with TRBJ2-3, with a weak D call TRBD1 (6 bases). V was cut by 2 bases and J by 0 bases, with 10 bases left in between. Per the germline V gene, CDR1 is SGHTS and CDR2 is YDEGEE. The CDR3 covers 15 residues. CDR3 in amino acids: CASSFHRVSTDTQYF. CDR3 nucleotides: TGTGCCAGCAGCTTCCACAGGGTGAGCACAGATACGCAGTATTTT.

The chain has TRBV5-1 and TRBJ2-7; possibly TRBD2 for D (6 bases). The V end lost 3 bases, the J end lost 0 bases, and 10 bases lay between the germline ends. CDR1 and CDR2 (germline): SGHRS, YFSETQ. This CDR3 region has 14 residues. CDR3 in amino acids: CASSSIGSSYEQYF. The CDR3, as DNA: TGCGCCAGCAGCTCAATCGGGAGCTCCTACGAGCAGTACTTC.

This chain links TRBV18 with TRBJ2-3; 7 bases agree with TRBD2. CDR1 KGHSH and CDR2 LQKENI come from the germline V gene. J gave up 6 bases and V 3 bases, and 9 bases lay outside the gene matches. The length of the CDR3 is 15 residues. The CDR3, as DNA: TGTGCCAGCTCACCCCCCGGGCTAGCGGAGGATACGCAGTATTTT. The encoded protein is CASSPPGLAEDTQYF. Drawing the rest from reference TRBV18 and TRBJ2-3, the complete variable domain is NAGVMQNPRHLVRRRGQEARLRCSPMKGHSHVYWYRQLPEEGLKFMVYLQKENIIDESGMPKERFSAEFPKEGPSILRIQQVVRGDSAAYFCASSPPGLAEDTQYFGPGTRLTVL.

The rearrangement links TRBV7-9 to TRBJ1-1, with 9 bases matching TRBD1. The trim removed 6 bases at V and 0 bases at J, leaving 8 bases unmatched. The germline CDR1 and CDR2 sequences are SEHNR and FQNEAQ (reference sequence). The length of the CDR3 is 16 residues. The CDR3 sequence: CASRPGQGLMNTEAFF. In DNA form, the CDR3 reads TGTGCCAGCAGGCCGGGACAGGGCTTAATGAACACTGAAGCTTTCTTT.

The rearrangement links TRBV6-1 to TRBJ1-4; TRBD1 agrees at 7 bases. The V and J ends lost 4 bases and 16 bases, in that order; junction bases with no gene match: 18. Germline-derived CDR1 and CDR2 are MNHNS and SASEGT. The CDR3 consists of 15 residues. The CDR3 DNA sequence: TGTGCCAGCAGTGGACCAGGGACAGAATTCCTCCATGAGTTTTTT. This translates into CASSGPGTEFLHEFF.

This sequence joins TRBV4-3 and TRBJ2-1, with 10 bases lining up with TRBD2. V lost 1 base to trimming and J lost 8 bases; unmatched junction nucleotides: 11. The CDR3 runs to 17 residues. From germline, CDR1 is LGHNA and CDR2 YSLEER. The CDR3 coding sequence is TGCGCCAGCAGCCAAGGAGGAAAGCGGGAGGGCGCGCATGAGCAGTTCTTC. Protein sequence: CASSQGGKREGAHEQFF.

The rearrangement links TRBV6-1 to TRBJ2-7; 10 nucleotides line up with TRBD1. Trimming took 11 bases from V and 5 from J; bases not matched to a gene: 6. This CDR3 spans 12 amino acids. Germline-derived CDR1 and CDR2 are MNHNS and SASEGT. Here the CDR3 DNA reads TGTGCCGGACGGACAGGGGGTGACGAGCAGTACTTC. This encodes CAGRTGGDEQYF.

V usage is TRBV18 and J usage is TRBJ1-2; D ambiguous. CDR3 length equals 15 residues. Between the trimmed V and J ends, which lost 1 base and 6 bases, there was a span of 15 bases. Germline V gene data show CDR1 as KGHSH and CDR2 as LQKENI. CDR3: CASSPRDLFSDGYTF. The CDR3 DNA is TGTGCCAGCTCACCACGAGACCTCTTCTCGGATGGCTACACCTTC.

The genes are TRBV2 and TRBJ1-1; D remains ambiguous. Trimming took 2 bases from V and 5 from J, leaving 12 bases between them. Germline V gene data show CDR1 as SNHLY and CDR2 as FYNNEI. The CDR3 runs 14 residues. CDR3 in amino acids: CASSENQERTEAFF. CDR3 bases: TGTGCCAGCAGTGAAAATCAGGAGAGGACTGAAGCTTTCTTT.

The chain links TRBV28 to TRBJ2-7, with a tentative D call TRBD2 (5 bases). V lost 10 bases to trimming and J lost 0 bases, with 22 bases between them. Germline-derived CDR1 and CDR2 are MDHEN and SYDVKM. CDR3 length: 16 amino acids. The DNA of the CDR3 is TGTGCCACCAAACCATCGGGATTGTCTAGCTCCTACGAGCAGTACTTC. Translation: CATKPSGLSSSYEQYF. Based on the CDR3 plus reference TRBV28 and TRBJ2-7, the full variable domain is DVKVTQSSRYLVKRTGEKVFLECVQDMDHENMFWYRQDPGLGLRLIYFSYDVKMKEKGDIPEGYSVSREKKERFSLILESASTNQTSMYLCATKPSGLSSSYEQYFGPGTRLTVT.

The chain links TRBV30 to TRBJ1-1; D is uncertain. CDR1 and CDR2 from the germline V gene are GTSNPN and SVGIG (reference sequence). V dropped 2 bases and J dropped 0 bases, with 7 bases sitting between them. The length of the CDR3 is 13 residues. CDR3 loop: CAWSRALNTEAFF. The CDR3 coding sequence is TGTGCCTGGAGTAGGGCCCTGAACACTGAAGCTTTCTTT. Drawing the rest from reference TRBV30 and TRBJ1-1, the complete variable domain is SQTIHQWPATLVQPVGSPLSLECTVEGTSNPNLYWYRQAAGRGLQLLFYSVGIGQISSEVPQNLSASRPQDRQFILSSKKLLLSDSGFYLCAWSRALNTEAFFGQGTRLTVV.

Concerning this clone: Within the sample, other DNA sequences also encode this same CDR3. The rearrangement uses TRBV6-1 and TRBJ2-7; the D is unclear. Germline V CDR1 and CDR2: MNHNS, SASEGT. CDR3 length equals 12 residues. Trimming left V 4 bases short and J 0 bases short, with 4 bases between. The CDR3 nucleotides are TGTGCCAGCAGTGGACTCTCCTACGAGCAGTACTTC. Protein: CASSGLSYEQYF.

The chain combines TRBV7-2 with TRBJ2-5, with TRBD2 as a possible D gene (7 bases). Germline V gene lookup returns CDR1 SGHTA and CDR2 FQGNSA. V lost 6 bases and J 4 bases, leaving 18 bases between the germline ends. This CDR3 has 15 amino acids. The CDR3 region is CASSPPGLQGETQYF. CDR3 DNA: TGTGCCAGCAGTCCTCCGGGACTACAGGGAGAGACCCAGTACTTC.

This chain connects TRBV9 to TRBJ2-5, with 9 bases matching TRBD2. The CDR3 extends over 16 amino acids. J was trimmed by 2 bases and V by 4 bases; bases with no gene match: 9. Per germline, CDR1 SGDLS and CDR2 YYNGEE. The CDR3 here is CASSSRLLAGQETQYF. The DNA of the CDR3 is TGTGCCAGCAGCTCCCGTCTACTAGCGGGTCAAGAGACCCAGTACTTC.

The rearrangement links TRBV5-1 to TRBJ1-1; 9 nucleotides agree with TRBD1. CDR3 length: 15 amino acids. Germline-derived CDR1 and CDR2 are SGHRS and YFSETQ. V lost 3 bases, J lost 4 bases, and 7 bases stayed unmatched. CDR3 nucleotides: TGCGCCAGCAGCTCCGGACAGGGGCTAGGCACTGAAGCTTTCTTT. It specifies CASSSGQGLGTEAFF. Combining the CDR3 with reference TRBV5-1 and TRBJ1-1 gives the whole variable domain KAGVTQTPRYLIKTRGQQVTLSCSPISGHRSVSWYQQTPGQGLQFLFEYFSETQRNKGNFPGRFSGRQFSNSRSEMNVSTLELGDSALYLCASSSGQGLGTEAFFGQGTRLTVV.

This chain links TRBV9 with TRBJ2-3; D may be TRBD1 or TRBD2 (5 bases each). This CDR3 has 15 amino acids. Germline V gene sequence: CDR1 SGDLS, CDR2 YYNGEE. Deletions cut 6 bases from V and 5 bases from J, with 19 bases between. CDR3 nucleotide sequence: TGTGCCAGCAACAAAGGGGAAACAGCGGTAGATACGCAGTATTTT. This encodes CASNKGETAVDTQYF.

The chain uses TRBV28 and TRBJ2-7, with D possibly matching TRBD1 (5 bases). V was clipped by 7 bases and J by 2 bases, with 21 bases between them. The CDR3 covers 16 residues. CDR1 and CDR2 (germline): MDHEN, SYDVKM. CDR3 sequence reads: CASNPLREVAPYEQYF. In DNA, the CDR3 is TGTGCCAGCAACCCCCTCAGGGAAGTCGCCCCCTACGAGCAGTACTTC. Combining the CDR3 with reference TRBV28 and TRBJ2-7 gives the whole variable domain DVKVTQSSRYLVKRTGEKVFLECVQDMDHENMFWYRQDPGLGLRLIYFSYDVKMKEKGDIPEGYSVSREKKERFSLILESASTNQTSMYLCASNPLREVAPYEQYFGPGTRLTVT.

The rearrangement links TRBV13 to TRBJ2-6; D is uncertain. Germline V gene sequence: CDR1 PRHDT, CDR2 FYEKMQ (reference sequence). CDR3 length: 16 amino acids. V lost 0 bases and J 1 base, leaving 7 bases between the germline ends. Written as DNA, the CDR3 is TGTGCCAGCAGCTTAGGAATTAGTTCTGGGGCCAACGTCCTGACTTTC. This gives the protein CASSLGISSGANVLTF. The full variable domain, completed using reference TRBV13 and TRBJ2-6, is AAGVIQSPRHLIKEKRETATLKCYPIPRHDTVYWYQQGPGQDPQFLISFYEKMQSDKGSIPDRFSAQQFSDYHSELNMSSLELGDSALYFCASSLGISSGANVLTFGAGSRLTVL.

The chain uses TRBV5-1 and TRBJ2-7, with 8 nucleotides matching TRBD2. This CDR3 is built from 15 residues. Germline-derived CDR1 and CDR2 are SGHRS and YFSETQ. The J segment lost 6 bases and the V segment lost 6 bases, leaving 14 bases of the junction unmatched. In nucleotides, the CDR3 is TGCGCCAGCACCTCTAACACGGGAGGGACCTTCGAGCAGTACTTC. Encoded protein: CASTSNTGGTFEQYF.

The genes are TRBV6-1 and TRBJ2-3, with a weak D call TRBD2 (6 bases). The CDR3 runs 14 residues. V was cut by 1 base and J by 2 bases, with 7 bases left in between. Per germline, CDR1 MNHNS and CDR2 SASEGT. The CDR3 spells CASSEVDYTDTQYF. The CDR3 bases are TGTGCCAGCAGTGAAGTGGACTACACAGATACGCAGTATTTT.

A few counts support this clone. The V and J genes are TRBV10-2 and TRBJ2-7, with D perhaps matching TRBD2 (5 bases). The CDR3 contains 15 residues. V lost 3 bases to trimming and J lost 4 bases, with 16 bases between them. Germline CDR1 reads WSHSY; CDR2 reads SAAADI. CDR3 in amino acids: CASSDVGRLWYEQYF. DNA of the CDR3: TGCGCCAGCAGTGATGTAGGGAGATTGTGGTACGAGCAGTACTTC.

This clone appeared once. V usage is TRBV6-1 and J usage is TRBJ1-2, with unresolved D. The V end was cut by 1 base, the J end by 9 bases, with 6 bases between. This CDR3 is built from 11 residues. Germline CDR1 MNHNS, CDR2 SASEGT. Written as DNA, the CDR3 is TGTGCCAGCAGTGAAGTGATGCGCTACACCTTC. Protein product: CASSEVMRYTF.

This clone was counted a single time. This chain uses TRBV29-1 with TRBJ1-2; D is unclear. The CDR3 is made up of 13 amino acids. Germline CDR1 is SQVTM and CDR2 is ANQGSEA. The V end lost 4 bases, the J end lost 2 bases, and 11 bases lay between the germline ends. CDR3: CSVGIADNYGYTF. CDR3 coding DNA: TGCAGCGTTGGTATAGCAGACAACTATGGCTACACCTTC.